This T cell receptor beta chain is drawn from a study of regulatory T cells in long-lasting Graves disease. Whole-study context: Positivity for TSH receptor antibodies plus over 5 years of antithyroid drugs meant persistent Graves' disease.

The length of the CDR3 is 14 residues. V shed 0 bases and J shed 2 bases, with 7 bases lying between them. The germline V gene encodes CDR1 LNHNV and CDR2 YYDKDF (reference sequence). Time point in this sample: persistent/refractory GD, antithyroid drugs over 5 years with positive TRAb. Following extraction of RNA from PBMCs, that RNA was used to make the TCR library. The EDTA tubes were filled with around 9.1 milliliters of drawn peripheral blood. TCR beta libraries were built with iRepertoire HTBI primers and Arm-PCR of CDR3 regions. TCRdb independently ran MiXCR on the multiplex PCR reads; one entry per CDR3 protein. The sample records 500,000 to 800,000 distinct CDR3 sequences, roughly 30% being singletons.

The source is a female donor with Graves disease. The V and J genes are TRBV15 and TRBJ1-2; D remains ambiguous. The sequencing here drew on peripheral blood mononuclear cells (PBMCs), taken when the disease was refractory, from a patient treated with antithyroid drugs. CDR3 nucleotide sequence: TGTGCCACCAGCAGAGATATAGCGAACTATGGCTACACCTTC. Translating it yields CATSRDIANYGYTF.